This T cell receptor beta chain stems from a study of T cells in Graves' hyperthyroidism and ophthalmopathy. The source material, RNA transcripts, was used to amplify TCR beta CDR3 regions. An initial round of RT-PCR targeting the TCR CDR3 relied on the HTBI primer set. TCRdb independently ran MiXCR on the multiplex PCR reads; one entry per CDR3 protein. Among more than 550,000 distinct CDR3 sequences listed, around 16% were seen once. Study results and limitations: Ophthalmopathy and stable hyperthyroidism were told apart by a 13 V-J model. Most clonotypes expanded in the thyroid (above 0.001) were also present in blood.

This clonotype was seen repeatedly, ten times or more. Its antigen is not identified. Aged 18 to 65, the patients had hyperthyroidism that was newly diagnosed and had lasted under 2 months. Diagnoses rested on clinical symptoms, serum thyroxine and TRAb, thyroid ultrasound and orbital computed tomography. The CDR3 runs to 15 residues. CDR1 LGHNA and CDR2 YNFKEQ come from the germline V gene. After removal of 3 bases from V and 2 bases from J, the junction contained 6 bases not matched to a gene. Sequenced sample: blood. J is TRBJ2-7 and V is TRBV4-2, with TRBD1 matching over 8 bases. This clonotype was sampled from a man aged 45-65 years with Graves' hyperthyroidism. Here the CDR3 DNA reads TGTGCCAGCAGCCACCCCGGACAGGGAACCTACGAGCAGTACTTC. Residues: CASSHPGQGTYEQYF.